The clone carrying this T cell receptor (beta chain) was detected a few times. Antigen unknown. With 60 Vbeta and 13 Jbeta primers, the PCR was carried out. Repertoires were generated with immunoSEQ multiplex PCR, while TCRdb's copy carries only in-frame clones and drops some. In the table there are 150,000 to 200,000 clones, approximately 80% of which are singletons. This record belongs to a study of cytomegalovirus exposure and HLA in healthy donors. Study-wide points: The authors later found most CMV-associated TCR beta chains appeared HLA-restricted. According to an earlier analysis, most TCR beta V segments yielded productive rearrangements about 90% or about 30% of the time.

V lost 5 bases and J lost 0; bases outside the gene matches: 7. The CDR3 spans 16 residues. The germline CDR1 and CDR2 sequences are MNHNY and SVGAGI (reference sequence). This TCR came from a woman between 40 and 55 years old in good health and CMV-seronegative. This sequence joins TRBV6-6 and TRBJ1-2, with 9 bases matching TRBD1. Sequenced material: PBMCs. DNA for the CDR3: TGTGCCAGCAGTCATCGGGACAGGGTGACTAACTATGGCTACACCTTC. Translation: CASSHRDRVTNYGYTF.